This TCR beta chain appears in the sequencing data of a study of blood T cells in healthy people across ages. General study results and limits: Researchers report that TCR beta diversity correlated strongly with naive T cell percentage. Naive CD4+ cells and diversity were both higher in long-lived donors than in aged donors.

It was with a sample-barcoded 5' primer and a J-beta primer mix that a second PCR of roughly 7 to 12 cycles was run. TCRdb re-analysed the 5' RACE reads in MiXCR, keeping a single row per CDR3 protein. Counted here are around 1,900,000 distinct CDR3 sequences, about two fifths occurring once; the ten biggest clones make up 20% to 25%. This clonotype was observed a few times. Antigen unknown. A clone one base away is much larger, so this may be a read error. Sequencing input: blood. The sequence derives from a human donor in good health.

CDR3 coding DNA: TGTGCCAGCAGTTACTCCGCCTCCTACGAGCAGTACTTC. Its translation: CASSYSASYEQYF. The chain has TRBV6-6 and TRBJ2-7, with D hard to call. This CDR3 is built from 13 residues. V shed 0 bases and J shed 0 bases, with 3 bases lying between them. Germline CDR1 reads MNHNY; CDR2 reads SVGAGI (reference sequence).